This record covers a single T cell receptor beta chain. There are a few counts of this clonotype. Its antigen is currently not known. Qualities for individual bases were not recorded, and no much larger clone is one base off. The CDR3 has 16 amino acids, counting the end cysteine and phenylalanine. Just the 48-base CDR3 DNA is kept, in frame starting at base 1. Cut back by 4 bases and 0 bases, the V and J ends lie 16 bases apart. CDR1 and CDR2, per the germline V gene (reference sequence), are DFQATT and SNEGSKA. This sample is drawn from a study of identical twins (TCRdb year 2016). Context from the whole study: TCR alpha and beta repertoires from monozygotic twins, unrelated adults of various ages and cord blood were deep-sequenced to test whether fetal clonotypes persist. Replicate twin experiments were performed at different times using different library preparation protocols to rule out contamination.

Summary of the overall study and its limitations: Compared with coincidental sharing between unrelated individuals, an excess of low generation-probability sequences was observed among out-of-frame TCR alpha sequences shared between twins. Because the same donors could not be followed over many years, the conclusions relied on cross-sectional statistical analysis. Recombination models systematically underestimated out-of-frame TCR alpha sharing in monozygotic twins but agreed with sharing between unrelated individuals. Excess twin sharing in beta out-of-frame sequences was weaker because fewer shared sequences lowered the signal-to-noise ratio. Abundant cord blood beta clonotypes carried fewer insertions; young adult naive repertoires showed a weaker similar trend, while memory repertoires showed none. Zero-insertion analyses could be partly confounded by invariant T cells such as MAIT and iNKT, although diverse VJ usage argued against such confounding for most clonotypes.

The library was made by 5' RACE. Instrument on record: Illumina HiSeq 2000. A universal primer binding site was added through template switching, and the final cDNA carried a unique molecular identifier so that TCR cDNA molecules could be counted accurately. Specific primers in the conserved constant-segment region were used to synthesize first-strand cDNA for the TCR alpha and beta chains. To control for contamination, every cDNA library was double barcoded, receiving both a SMART-Mk sample barcode and Illumina barcodes. TruSeq adapter sequences, together with Illumina sample barcodes, were added in two successive PCR steps. TCR alpha and beta cDNA libraries were sequenced on the Illumina HiSeq platform with custom primers. In the source study's methods: Raw reads were processed with MiGEC to extract unique molecular identifiers, and MiXCR was used to determine CDR3 positions. For each individual, recombination models were inferred using an EM algorithm with the repgenHMM and IGoR tools. The tcR package in R was used for shared clonotype analysis, with sharing normalized by the product of cloneset sizes. Out-of-frame nonproductive sequences were analyzed to study raw recombination free of thymic and clonal selection effects. TCRdb took the public reads, trimmed them with fastp at Q25, ran MiXCR for clone calling and kept in-frame beta chains. Rows with one shared CDR3 protein collapse into an entry with the most common genes and DNA. TCRdb assigned the V and J calls; the authors' analysis was not used. The sample profile shows around 680,000 distinct CDR3 sequences; around 8.3% of them were found once. The ten largest account for 0.85% to 1% of the sample.

Every donor in the study was a healthy Caucasian. Three pairs of female monozygotic twins, all aged roughly 18 to 29 years, were included in the twin cohort. Peripheral blood mononuclear cells were the source from which RNA for the TCR libraries was isolated. This sample also belongs to another study, concerning yellow fever vaccine responses in identical twins. Per that second paper: According to the authors, the vaccine-induced T cell response in identical twins seemed to be partly convergent and partly specific to each individual. In the study, vaccine-responding T cell clones were precisely tracked in identical twins.

The receptor was isolated from a woman between 18 and 29 years old in good health. The sequence links TRBV20-1 to TRBJ2-1, with the D call tentatively TRBD1 or TRBD2, each fitting 5 bases. The sample taken for sequencing was PBMCs. The CDR3 corresponds to CSAKETGLRSYNEQFF. The nucleotides read TGCAGTGCTAAAGAAACAGGACTCCGCTCCTACAATGAGCAGTTCTTC.